Each of the 28 T cell receptor beta chains below was sequenced from the same sample in a study of vaccination effects on CD4 cells after COVID-19. No antigens are known for them. Sequencing used immunoSEQ multiplex PCR; TCRdb keeps in-frame clones, though not all of them. The table includes tens of thousands of clones, 65% to 80% detected once. Peptide-pool stimulation followed by sequencing identified expanded antigen-specific CD4+ clonotypes in the ViraFEST assay. A roughly 11-day culture period preceded the isolation of CD4+ T cells. PCR showed that the person got SARS-CoV-2 infection at some point between March and December 2020. Sequenced here: CD4+ T cells from PBMCs cultured with HIV peptides, sampled before COVID-19 vaccination. The subset is: HIV-1 Nef peptide pool negative control/reference culture. These TCRs come from a human donor who had a prior SARS-CoV-2 infection.

The rearrangement uses TRBV4-1 and TRBJ2-2, with 9 nucleotides matching TRBD1. The CDR3 extends over 16 amino acids. V gave up 4 bases and J gave up 3 bases; unmatched junction bases: 6. Germline CDR1 reads MGHRA; CDR2 reads YSYEKL. CDR3 sequence reads: CASSPPQGADTGELFF. The CDR3 nucleotides read TGCGCCAGCAGCCCCCCACAGGGGGCGGACACCGGGGAGCTGTTTTTT.

V and J are TRBV30 and TRBJ1-5; D not certain. The CDR3 has 15 amino acids. V lost 2 bases and J lost 0, with 11 bases in between. Germline V gene sequence: CDR1 GTSNPN, CDR2 SVGIG (reference sequence). The chain's CDR3 is CAWSLDGYSNQPQHF. Here the CDR3 DNA reads TGTGCCTGGAGTCTGGACGGTTATAGCAATCAGCCCCAGCATTTT.

Here the CDR3 reads CASSLQGRTSGANVLTF. In DNA, the CDR3 is TGTGCCAGCAGCTTGCAGGGACGGACCTCTGGGGCCAACGTCCTGACTTTC. The V and J genes are TRBV7-2 and TRBJ2-6, with D perhaps matching TRBD1 or TRBD2 (5 bases each). This CDR3 spans 17 amino acids. Trimming took off 3 bases at V and 0 bases at J, with 12 bases between the two ends. The germline CDR1 and CDR2 sequences are SGHTA and FQGNSA.

This sequence joins TRBV4-3 and TRBJ1-5; D not resolved. Germline V lookup: CDR1 LGHNA, CDR2 YSLEER. V was shortened by 0 bases and J by 5 bases, with 11 bases between the two germline ends. The CDR3 length is 15 residues. CDR3 amino acids: CASSQENRVDQPQHF. Written as DNA, the CDR3 is TGCGCCAGCAGCCAAGAGAACAGAGTGGATCAGCCCCAGCATTTT.

V gene TRBV7-9 combines with J gene TRBJ2-5; 12 bases fit TRBD2. Unmatched junction bases numbered 12, after V lost 6 bases and J lost 4 bases. Germline CDR1 and CDR2: SEHNR and FQNEAQ (reference sequence). This CDR3 is built from 17 residues. CDR3 DNA sequence: TGTGCCAGCAGTCCCTCGACTAGCGGGAGAATGCGAGAGACCCAGTACTTC. Amino acids: CASSPSTSGRMRETQYF.

V gene TRBV12-3 or TRBV12-4 combines with J gene TRBJ1-5; D remains ambiguous. The ends were cut back, 5 bases at V and 6 bases at J, with 11 bases in the middle. The CDR3 contains 13 residues. The CDR3 reads CASSGRKVQPQHF. The CDR3 DNA follows: TGTGCCAGCAGTGGACGGAAGGTTCAGCCCCAGCATTTT.

This sequence joins TRBV7-9 and TRBJ1-2, with 9 bases lining up with TRBD1. Germline CDR1 is SEHNR and CDR2 is FQNEAQ (reference sequence). V trimming: 5 bases; J trimming: 5 bases; junction bases outside the gene matches: 3. This CDR3 is built from 13 residues. The CDR3 nucleotides read TGTGCCAGCAGCCCAGGGACAGGGTATGGCTACACCTTC. It specifies CASSPGTGYGYTF. Looking up the rest from reference TRBV7-9 and TRBJ1-2 gives the full variable domain: DTGVSQNPRHKITKRGQNVTFRCDPISEHNRLYWYRQTLGQGPEFLTYFQNEAQLEKSRLLSDRFSAERPKGSFSTLEIQRTEQGDSAMYLCASSPGTGYGYTFGSGTRLTVV.

The chain has TRBV20-1 and TRBJ1-1, with D hard to call. The CDR3 spans 11 residues. Germline values: CDR1 DFQATT, CDR2 SNEGSKA (reference sequence). The V end lost 3 bases, the J end lost 10 bases, and 12 bases lay between the germline ends. DNA for the CDR3: TGCAGTGCTAGTAATGTAGGAGGAGCTTTCTTT. It specifies CSASNVGGAFF.

The chain has TRBV5-8 and TRBJ1-5, with D perhaps matching TRBD1 (5 bases). Germline V lookup: CDR1 SGHTS, CDR2 YDEGEE. The CDR3 runs to 15 residues. Trimming pared 0 bases from V and 8 bases from J, leaving 15 bases between. The CDR3 region is CASSLAGRAVEPQHF. CDR3 DNA: TGTGCCAGCAGCTTGGCTGGCAGGGCCGTTGAGCCCCAGCATTTT.

The rearrangement links TRBV24-1 to TRBJ2-5; TRBD1 is a possible D gene (5 bases). The CDR3 has 13 residues. V gave up 4 bases and J gave up 5 bases, with 10 bases separating them. Germline CDR1 is KGHDR and CDR2 is SFDVKD. DNA for the CDR3: TGTGCCACCAGTGAAAGGGGTCGGGAGACCCAGTACTTC. Translated: CATSERGRETQYF.

There are a few counts of this clone. J is TRBJ2-2 and V is TRBV24-1, with no clear D. Germline assignment: CDR1 KGHDR and CDR2 SFDVKD. V lost 4 bases and J lost 7, with 9 bases in between. This CDR3 is built from 13 residues. CDR3: CATSDGSDGELFF. DNA for the CDR3: TGTGCCACCAGTGACGGATCCGACGGGGAGCTGTTTTTT.

This chain connects TRBV15 to TRBJ1-5, with TRBD1 identical over 7 bases. From germline, CDR1 is LNHNV and CDR2 YYDKDF (reference sequence). CDR3 size: 16 residues. The V and J ends lost 0 bases and 7 bases, in that order; junction bases with no gene match: 9. The CDR3 protein is CATSRDLRQGRQPQHF. The DNA of the CDR3 is TGTGCCACCAGCAGAGATCTCCGACAGGGAAGACAGCCCCAGCATTTT. Full variable domain (outside the CDR3, taken from reference TRBV15 and TRBJ1-5): DAMVIQNPRYQVTQFGKPVTLSCSQTLNHNVMYWYQQKSSQAPKLLFHYYDKDFNNEADTPDNFQSRRPNTSFCFLDIRSPGLGDTAMYLCATSRDLRQGRQPQHFGDGTRLSIL.

The V call is TRBV7-2, the J call TRBJ2-7; tentative D call: TRBD2 (6 bases). Between the trimmed V and J ends, which lost 1 base and 2 bases, there was a span of 12 bases. The CDR3 length is 15 residues. CDR1 is SGHTA and CDR2 is FQGNSA in the germline V gene. CDR3 residues: CASSLGLRGPYEQYF. Written as DNA, the CDR3 is TGTGCCAGCAGCTTAGGGTTGCGGGGCCCCTACGAGCAGTACTTC.

CDR3 nucleotides: TGCGCCAGCAGCTTGGTGGGGACAGGGGGCGAGACCCAGTACTTC. This sequence encodes CASSLVGTGGETQYF. The V gene is TRBV5-1, the J gene TRBJ2-5, with 12 bases lining up with TRBD1. The CDR3 consists of 15 residues. The V gene end was trimmed by 0 bases and the J gene end by 5 bases; junction bases not matched to a gene: 2. Looked up from germline, CDR1 is SGHRS and CDR2 is YFSETQ.

This chain links TRBV3-1 (or the pseudogene TRBV3-2) with TRBJ1-2; a possible D gene is TRBD1 (6 bases). The CDR3 runs 15 residues. Trimming removed 3 bases at V and 4 bases at J, with 15 bases between. The germline V gene has CDR1 LGHDT and CDR2 YNNKEL (reference sequence). CDR3: CASSQEGGLAYGYTF. DNA for the CDR3: TGTGCCAGCAGCCAGGAGGGGGGCCTGGCCTATGGCTACACCTTC.

This clone was observed a single time. The chain combines TRBV7-8 with TRBJ1-5, with D tentatively TRBD1 (5 bases). Trimming removed 4 bases from V and 0 bases from J, with 25 bases in between. This CDR3 region has 20 residues. Germline V gene sequence: CDR1 SGHVS, CDR2 FQNEAQ. Here the CDR3 reads CASSSYRFADSLYSNQPQHF. The CDR3, as DNA: TGTGCCAGCAGCTCATACAGGTTTGCAGACAGCCTCTATAGCAATCAGCCCCAGCATTTT.

CDR3 region: CSVGGGEVAEKLFF. The CDR3 DNA is TGCAGCGTTGGAGGTGGGGAGGTGGCTGAAAAACTGTTTTTT. This rearrangement joins TRBV29-1 to TRBJ1-4; no reliable D call. CDR1 SQVTM and CDR2 ANQGSEA come from the germline V gene. Trimming took 4 bases from V and 7 from J, leaving 16 bases between them. This CDR3 contains 14 residues.

V usage is TRBV7-2 and J usage is TRBJ2-2; D remains unclear. CDR1 SGHTA and CDR2 FQGNSA come from the germline V gene. The CDR3 is made up of 14 amino acids. V gave up 1 base and J gave up 4 bases, with 7 bases separating them. The CDR3, as DNA: TGTGCCAGCAGCTTAGTAGGTGGCACCGGGGAGCTGTTTTTT. This codes for CASSLVGGTGELFF.

J is TRBJ2-5 and V is TRBV5-5; the match to TRBD2 covers 8 bases. Germline values: CDR1 SGHKS, CDR2 YYEKEE (reference sequence). V lost 5 bases to trimming and J lost 5 bases; unmatched junction nucleotides: 17. CDR3 length equals 17 residues. The CDR3 region is CASRPYTQAGGMETQYF. The CDR3 DNA follows: TGTGCCAGCAGGCCTTACACCCAGGCGGGGGGCATGGAGACCCAGTACTTC. Together with reference TRBV5-5 and TRBJ2-5, the CDR3 gives the full variable domain: DAGVTQSPTHLIKTRGQQVTLRCSPISGHKSVSWYQQVLGQGPQFIFQYYEKEERGRGNFPDRFSARQFPNYSSELNVNALLLGDSALYLCASRPYTQAGGMETQYFGPGTRLLVL.

The rearrangement links TRBV7-2 to TRBJ1-1, with a possible D match to TRBD1 (6 bases). CDR3 length equals 13 residues. Germline V gene lookup returns CDR1 SGHTA and CDR2 FQGNSA. V gave up 4 bases and J gave up 4 bases, with 10 bases separating them. Here the CDR3 reads CASSSRGPTEAFF. The CDR3 DNA follows: TGTGCCAGCAGCTCCAGGGGCCCCACTGAAGCTTTCTTT.

This sequence joins TRBV5-5 and TRBJ1-4; D unclear. Trimming left V 3 bases short and J 4 bases short, with 13 bases between. There are 15 residues in the CDR3. Per the germline V gene, CDR1 is SGHKS and CDR2 is YYEKEE (reference sequence). This chain's CDR3 is CASSSAFGRNEKLFF. The CDR3 nucleotides read TGTGCCAGCAGCTCGGCTTTTGGACGTAATGAAAAACTGTTTTTT. The full variable domain, its missing parts supplied by reference TRBV5-5 and TRBJ1-4, is DAGVTQSPTHLIKTRGQQVTLRCSPISGHKSVSWYQQVLGQGPQFIFQYYEKEERGRGNFPDRFSARQFPNYSSELNVNALLLGDSALYLCASSSAFGRNEKLFFGSGTQLSVL.

This rearrangement joins TRBV7-2 to TRBJ1-3; no firm D call. V gave up 5 bases and J gave up 0 bases, with 8 bases separating them. This CDR3 spans 14 amino acids. Looked up from germline, CDR1 is SGHTA and CDR2 is FQGNSA. CDR3 nucleotide sequence: TGTGCCAGCAGCCAACAAGTCTCTGGAAACACCATATATTTT. This translates into CASSQQVSGNTIYF. The full variable domain, completed using reference TRBV7-2 and TRBJ1-3, is GAGVSQSPSNKVTEKGKDVELRCDPISGHTALYWYRQSLGQGLEFLIYFQGNSAPDKSGLPSDRFSAERTGGSVSTLTIQRTQQEDSAVYLCASSQQVSGNTIYFGEGSWLTVV.

CDR3 sequence reads: CASSEFASGRASYNEQFF. The CDR3 coding sequence is TGTGCCAGCAGTGAATTTGCTAGCGGGAGGGCCTCCTACAATGAGCAGTTCTTC. V is TRBV2 and J is TRBJ2-1, with TRBD2 matching over 12 bases. V lost 2 bases to trimming and J lost 0 bases; unmatched junction nucleotides: 5. The CDR3 is 18 amino acids. Per the germline V gene, CDR1 is SNHLY and CDR2 is FYNNEI. Filled out from reference TRBV2 and TRBJ2-1, the complete variable domain reads EPEVTQTPSHQVTQMGQEVILRCVPISNHLYFYWYRQILGQKVEFLVSFYNNEISEKSEIFDDQFSVERPDGSNFTLKIRSTKLEDSAMYFCASSEFASGRASYNEQFFGPGTRLTVL.

J is TRBJ1-1 and V is TRBV7-8; TRBD1 agrees at 7 bases. This CDR3 has 13 residues. Trimming removed 2 bases from V and 5 bases from J; junction bases left unmatched: 2. Per the germline V gene, CDR1 is SGHVS and CDR2 is FQNEAQ. CDR3 sequence reads: CASSLNRGTEAFF. In nucleotides, the CDR3 is TGTGCCAGCAGCTTAAACAGGGGAACTGAAGCTTTCTTT. Filled out from reference TRBV7-8 and TRBJ1-1, the complete variable domain reads GAGVSQSPRYKVAKRGQDVALRCDPISGHVSLFWYQQALGQGPEFLTYFQNEAQLDKSGLPSDRFFAERPEGSVSTLKIQRTQQEDSAVYLCASSLNRGTEAFFGQGTRLTVV.

In its sample, this clone was seen a few times. The V and J genes are TRBV19 and TRBJ2-1, with D uncertain. The germline V gene encodes CDR1 LNHDA and CDR2 SQIVND (reference sequence). V dropped 8 bases and J dropped 0 bases, with 8 bases sitting between them. The CDR3 length is 13 residues. The CDR3 DNA follows: TGTGCCAGTGGGCCCAACTCCTACAATGAGCAGTTCTTC. Translating gives CASGPNSYNEQFF.

The chain employs TRBV30 and TRBJ2-5; 7 nucleotides match TRBD1. V lost 3 bases, J lost 9 bases, and 19 bases stayed unmatched. The CDR3 is made up of 16 amino acids. Looked up from germline, CDR1 is GTSNPN and CDR2 is SVGIG (reference sequence). The CDR3 loop is CAWRFDRVFNRGPQYF. CDR3 in DNA: TGTGCCTGGAGGTTCGACAGGGTCTTCAATCGAGGTCCCCAGTACTTC. The variable domain in full, completed from reference TRBV30 and TRBJ2-5, reads SQTIHQWPATLVQPVGSPLSLECTVEGTSNPNLYWYRQAAGRGLQLLFYSVGIGQISSEVPQNLSASRPQDRQFILSSKKLLLSDSGFYLCAWRFDRVFNRGPQYFGPGTRLLVL.

V and J are TRBV11-1 and TRBJ1-2, with D perhaps TRBD1 (5 bases). V was pared by 5 bases and J by 2 bases, with 15 bases between. The CDR3 runs 15 residues. CDR1 and CDR2 from the germline V gene are SGHAT and FQDESV (reference sequence). CDR3 DNA: TGTGCCAGCAGCCCGACAGCGACTCTCAACTATGGCTACACCTTC. It is translated as CASSPTATLNYGYTF.

The rearrangement uses TRBV6-5 and TRBJ1-2; weak D call: TRBD1 (5 bases). The CDR3 totals 15 residues. From germline, CDR1 is MNHEY and CDR2 SVGAGI. V lost 0 bases and J 5 bases, leaving 13 bases between the germline ends. The chain's CDR3 is CASSYSDRDRYGYTF. CDR3 DNA: TGTGCCAGCAGTTACTCTGACAGAGATAGGTATGGCTACACCTTC.